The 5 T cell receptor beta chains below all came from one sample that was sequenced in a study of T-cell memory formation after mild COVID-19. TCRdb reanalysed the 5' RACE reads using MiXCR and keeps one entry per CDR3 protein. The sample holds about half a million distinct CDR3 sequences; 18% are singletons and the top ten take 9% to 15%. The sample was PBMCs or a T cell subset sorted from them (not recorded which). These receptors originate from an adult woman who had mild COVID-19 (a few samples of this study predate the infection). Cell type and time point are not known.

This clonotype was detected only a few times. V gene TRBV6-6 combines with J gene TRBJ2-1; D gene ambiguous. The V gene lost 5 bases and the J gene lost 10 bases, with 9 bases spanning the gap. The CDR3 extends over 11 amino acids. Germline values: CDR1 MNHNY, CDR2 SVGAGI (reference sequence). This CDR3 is CASSHFGEQFF. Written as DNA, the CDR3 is TGTGCCAGCAGTCACTTTGGAGAGCAGTTCTTC.

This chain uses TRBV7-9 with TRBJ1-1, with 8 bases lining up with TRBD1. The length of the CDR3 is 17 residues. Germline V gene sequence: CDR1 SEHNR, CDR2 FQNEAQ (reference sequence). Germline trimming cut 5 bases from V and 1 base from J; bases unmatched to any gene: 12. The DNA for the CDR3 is TGTGCCAGCAGCATAAGGACAGGGTACAGGGCGAACACTGAAGCTTTCTTT. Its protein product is CASSIRTGYRANTEAFF.

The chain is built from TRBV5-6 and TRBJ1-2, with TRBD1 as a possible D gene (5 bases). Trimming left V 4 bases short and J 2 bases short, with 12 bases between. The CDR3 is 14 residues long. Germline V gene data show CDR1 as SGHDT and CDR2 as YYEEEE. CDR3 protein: CASSRRGGNYGYTF. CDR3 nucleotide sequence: TGTGCCAGCAGCCGCCGTGGGGGGAACTATGGCTACACCTTC. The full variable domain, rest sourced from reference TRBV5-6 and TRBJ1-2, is DAGVTQSPTHLIKTRGQQVTLRCSPKSGHDTVSWYQQALGQGPQFIFQYYEEEERQRGNFPDRFSGHQFPNYSSELNVNALLLGDSALYLCASSRRGGNYGYTFGSGTRLTVV.

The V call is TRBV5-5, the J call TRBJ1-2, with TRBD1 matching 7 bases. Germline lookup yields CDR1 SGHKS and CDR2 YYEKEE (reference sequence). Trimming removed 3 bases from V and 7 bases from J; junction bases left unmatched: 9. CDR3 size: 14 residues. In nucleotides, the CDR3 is TGTGCCAGCAGCTGGAGTAGGGGGCAGGGTGGCTACACCTTC. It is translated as CASSWSRGQGGYTF.

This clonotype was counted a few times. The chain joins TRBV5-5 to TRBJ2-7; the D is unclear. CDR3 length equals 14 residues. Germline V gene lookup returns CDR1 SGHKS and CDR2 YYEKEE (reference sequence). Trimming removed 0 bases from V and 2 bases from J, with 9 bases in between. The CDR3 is CASSLDPRTYEQYF. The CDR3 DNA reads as TGTGCCAGCAGCTTGGATCCAAGAACCTACGAGCAGTACTTC.